Listed below are T cell receptor beta chains from one sample, sequenced in a study of blood T cell repertoires in COVID-19. TCRdb keeps only in-frame clones here, not all; method: immunoSEQ multiplex PCR. In the table there are over 80,000 clones, around 90% of which are singletons. Sequenced sample: peripheral blood. These receptors came from a man aged 65 to 79 with acute or convalescent COVID-19. Each CDR3 is given with its conserved first and last residue. A D gene is named only where the DNA matches it firmly. Expanded clones get a size class; other rows say once, few or many, or leave the size out.

clone size	J gene	D gene	V gene	CDR3 protein	CDR3 DNA
once	TRBJ2-3	TRBD2	TRBV10-2	CASSESAGSSGVIFDTQYF	TGCGCCAGCAGTGAGTCTGCGGGAAGTAGCGGGGTAATTTTTGATACGCAGTATTTT
.	TRBJ1-1	TRBD1	TRBV24-1	CATSVQGGTEAFF	TGTGCCACCAGTGTGCAGGGGGGCACTGAAGCTTTCTTT
.	TRBJ2-7	.	TRBV28	CASSAPGGNYEQYF	TGTGCCAGCAGTGCCCCCGGAGGGAACTACGAGCAGTACTTC
.	TRBJ1-1	TRBD1	TRBV7-9	CASSTRTGGLSTEAFF	TGTGCCAGCAGCACCCGGACAGGGGGCTTGAGCACTGAAGCTTTCTTT
.	TRBJ2-2	TRBD2	TRBV5-1	CASSLGAGGNTGELFF	TGCGCCAGCAGCTTGGGAGCGGGAGGAAACACCGGGGAGCTGTTTTTT
.	TRBJ1-1	TRBD1	TRBV6-5	CASTFRRGQISEAFF	TGTGCCAGCACCTTTCGGAGGGGGCAAATTTCTGAAGCTTTCTTT
.	TRBJ2-3	.	TRBV5-1	CASSFRGSGGSDTQYF	TGCGCCAGCAGCTTTCGAGGGTCCGGAGGATCGGATACGCAGTATTTT
.	TRBJ2-7	.	TRBV20-1	CSASKRAFTYEQYF	TGCAGTGCTAGTAAGCGGGCGTTTACCTACGAGCAGTACTTC
.	TRBJ2-7	TRBD2	TRBV7-2	CASSFRTSGINSYEQYF	TGTGCCAGCAGCTTCAGGACTAGCGGAATAAACTCCTACGAGCAGTACTTC
.	TRBJ2-7	.	TRBV28	CASSSQRSAGEQYF	TGTGCCAGCAGTTCACAGAGATCGGCGGGCGAGCAGTACTTC
once	TRBJ1-1	.	TRBV29-1	CSVGWAPVTEAFF	TGCAGCGTTGGATGGGCTCCGGTCACTGAAGCTTTCTTT
.	TRBJ1-1	TRBD1	TRBV5-1	CASSLQGAGTEAFF	TGCGCCAGCAGCTTACAGGGGGCCGGGACTGAAGCTTTCTTT
.	TRBJ2-7	TRBD2	TRBV6-5	CASSYSRGGFEQYF	TGTGCCAGCAGTTACTCGCGGGGGGGGTTCGAGCAGTACTTC
.	TRBJ2-7	TRBD1	TRBV6-9	CASSWAGTGLPYEQYF	TGTGCCAGCAGTTGGGCTGGGACAGGCCTTCCCTACGAGCAGTACTTC
.	TRBJ2-3	TRBD2	TRBV4-3	CASSRSGAGGNTDTQYF	TGCGCCAGCAGCCGATCGGGGGCGGGAGGGAACACAGATACGCAGTATTTT
.	TRBJ2-3	TRBD1	TRBV5-1	CASRRPGQNTDTQYF	TGCGCCAGCAGAAGGCCGGGACAGAATACAGATACGCAGTATTTT
.	TRBJ2-7	TRBD1	TRBV28	CASSPGTGTSYEQYF	TGTGCCAGCAGTCCCGGGACAGGGACCTCCTACGAGCAGTACTTC
.	TRBJ1-1	TRBD1	TRBV28	CASSPRQGSKTEAFF	TGTGCCAGCAGTCCAAGACAGGGTTCGAAAACTGAAGCTTTCTTT
.	TRBJ1-6	.	TRBV5-1	CASSVAGTITPLHF	TGCGCCAGCAGCGTCGCGGGGACTATCACACCCCTCCACTTT
.	TRBJ1-2	.	TRBV6-2/TRBV6-3	CASSPRLTNYGYTF	TGTGCCAGCAGTCCCAGGCTAACAAACTATGGCTACACCTTC
.	TRBJ2-7	TRBD1	TRBV6-2/TRBV6-3	CASSRRDSDREQYF	TGTGCCAGCAGTCGCCGGGACAGCGATCGGGAGCAGTACTTC
.	TRBJ2-1	.	TRBV2	CASTLRLTLYNEQFF	TGTGCCAGCACCCTGAGACTCACCCTATACAATGAGCAGTTCTTC
.	TRBJ1-5	TRBD1	TRBV28	CATSLLGQGTNQPQHF	TGTGCCACCAGTTTGTTGGGACAGGGTACCAATCAGCCCCAGCATTTT
.	TRBJ2-4	.	TRBV28	CASSVTKNIQYF	TGTGCCAGTTCGGTCACCAAAAACATTCAGTACTTC
.	TRBJ1-2	TRBD1	TRBV29-1	CSVVTGIGYTF	TGCAGCGTTGTGACAGGGATTGGCTACACCTTC
.	TRBJ1-4	.	TRBV28	CASSLKTGATNEKLFF	TGTGCCAGCAGTTTGAAGACAGGAGCAACTAATGAAAAACTGTTTTTT
.	TRBJ2-7	TRBD1	TRBV6-2/TRBV6-3	CASSWDRGYEQYF	TGTGCCAGCAGCTGGGACAGGGGTTACGAGCAGTACTTC
.	TRBJ2-1	.	TRBV3-1/TRBV3-2	CASSQGRGVCSYNEQFF	TGTGCCAGCAGCCAGGGCAGGGGAGTTTGCTCCTACAATGAGCAGTTCTTC